The 10 T cell receptor beta chains presented below share a single source sample, sequenced in a study of OX40 agonist ivuxolimab in advanced cancers. Produced via immunoSEQ multiplex PCR; TCRdb's table is partial and in-frame only. The sample shows some 87,000 clones, about 88% of them seen only once. The starting material was CD4+ or CD8+ T cells sorted from blood, obtained in a trial of the OX40 agonist ivuxolimab. The source is an adult with an advanced solid tumor such as melanoma, head and neck, liver or kidney cancer.

This chain connects TRBV5-1 to TRBJ1-2; D is ambiguous. V was pared by 0 bases and J by 2 bases, with 5 bases between. Germline-derived CDR1 and CDR2 are SGHRS and YFSETQ. This CDR3 comprises 13 residues. In nucleotides, the CDR3 is TGCGCCAGCAGCTTGGAGGGCAACTATGGCTACACCTTC. Its translation: CASSLEGNYGYTF. Complete variable domain (other parts from reference TRBV5-1 and TRBJ1-2): KAGVTQTPRYLIKTRGQQVTLSCSPISGHRSVSWYQQTPGQGLQFLFEYFSETQRNKGNFPGRFSGRQFSNSRSEMNVSTLELGDSALYLCASSLEGNYGYTFGSGTRLTVV.

The chain recombines TRBV5-6 with TRBJ2-3; 10 bases are a match to TRBD1. This CDR3 contains 15 residues. V was clipped by 3 bases and J by 1 base; unmatched bases: 2. Germline-derived CDR1 and CDR2 are SGHDT and YYEEEE. The CDR3 DNA reads as TGTGCCAGCAGCTCCGGGACAGGGGGCACAGATACGCAGTATTTT. Translating it yields CASSSGTGGTDTQYF.

As to this clone: One junction end disagrees with the germline gene, perhaps due to a read error. The rearrangement uses TRBV5-4 and TRBJ2-5, with D possibly TRBD1 on 6 matching bases. Germline V gene sequence: CDR1 SGHNT, CDR2 YYREEE (reference sequence). This CDR3 contains 14 residues. CDR3 DNA sequence: TGTGCCAGCAGTTTGGACAGCAACCAAGAGACCCAGTACTTC. It codes for CASSLDSNQETQYF.

The chain couples TRBV19 to TRBJ1-1, with D unresolved. This CDR3 is 13 amino acids long. V shed 3 bases and J shed 2 bases, with 7 bases lying between them. Germline V CDR1 and CDR2: LNHDA, SQIVND (reference sequence). This CDR3 is CASSILYNTEAFF. Written as DNA, the CDR3 is TGTGCCAGTAGTATCTTATATAACACTGAAGCTTTCTTT.

This chain joins TRBV5-6 and TRBJ1-5; D perhaps matches TRBD1 (5 bases). The CDR3 is 15 residues long. CDR1 is SGHDT, CDR2 YYEEEE, per germline. Trimming removed 4 bases from V and 7 bases from J, with 18 bases in between. The CDR3 spells CASSQRWGEEQPQHF. The CDR3 nucleotides are TGTGCCAGCAGCCAGCGCTGGGGGGAGGAGCAGCCCCAGCATTTT. Together with reference TRBV5-6 and TRBJ1-5, the CDR3 gives the full variable domain: DAGVTQSPTHLIKTRGQQVTLRCSPKSGHDTVSWYQQALGQGPQFIFQYYEEEERQRGNFPDRFSGHQFPNYSSELNVNALLLGDSALYLCASSQRWGEEQPQHFGDGTRLSIL.

The V gene is TRBV29-1, the J gene TRBJ2-2; 7 bases line up with TRBD1. Germline assignment: CDR1 SQVTM and CDR2 ANQGSEA. With 7 bases clipped from V and 7 bases from J, the junction kept 3 bases outside the gene matches. The CDR3 has 11 residues. CDR3 bases: TGCAGCGCCCGGGACAGCGGGGAGCTGTTTTTT. It encodes CSARDSGELFF.

The chain joins TRBV27 to TRBJ2-2; 10 bases agree with TRBD2. CDR3 length equals 16 residues. Germline V gene data show CDR1 as MNHEY and CDR2 as SMNVEV (reference sequence). Trimming cost V 5 bases and J 5 bases; bases outside gene matches: 8. The CDR3: CASSTSSGRGTGELFF. CDR3 bases: TGTGCCAGCAGTACTTCTAGCGGGAGAGGTACCGGGGAGCTGTTTTTT.

The rearrangement links TRBV30 to TRBJ1-1; D is uncertain. Germline V gene lookup returns CDR1 GTSNPN and CDR2 SVGIG (reference sequence). The length of the CDR3 is 11 residues. Trimming cost V 2 bases and J 11 bases, with 12 bases left between them. This CDR3 is CAWSRRPSAFF. CDR3 DNA sequence: TGTGCCTGGAGTCGTCGACCGAGCGCTTTCTTT.

The chain employs TRBV2 and TRBJ1-5; D call uncertain. The CDR3 contains 14 residues. Germline loops: CDR1 SNHLY, CDR2 FYNNEI. The V gene lost 3 bases and the J gene lost 3 bases, with 9 bases spanning the gap. The CDR3 here is CASSEWRNNQPQHF. CDR3 sequence (DNA): TGTGCCAGCAGTGAGTGGCGGAACAATCAGCCCCAGCATTTT.

The chain carries TRBV29-1 and TRBJ2-1; no reliable D call. Germline-derived CDR1 and CDR2 are SQVTM and ANQGSEA. The ends were cut back, 3 bases at V and 6 bases at J, with 6 bases in the middle. The CDR3 totals 11 residues. This CDR3 is CSVEKGNEQFF. The CDR3 DNA is TGCAGCGTTGAGAAGGGCAATGAGCAGTTCTTC.